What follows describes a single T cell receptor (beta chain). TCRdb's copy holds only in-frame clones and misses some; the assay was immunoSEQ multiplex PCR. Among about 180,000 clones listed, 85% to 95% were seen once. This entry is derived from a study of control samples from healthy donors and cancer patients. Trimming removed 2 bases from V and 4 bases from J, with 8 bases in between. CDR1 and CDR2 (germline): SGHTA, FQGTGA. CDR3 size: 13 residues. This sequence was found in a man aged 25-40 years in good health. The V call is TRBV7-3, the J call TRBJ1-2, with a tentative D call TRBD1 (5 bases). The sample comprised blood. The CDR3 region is CASSLGAGYGYTF. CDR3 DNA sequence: TGTGCCAGCAGCTTAGGGGCGGGCTATGGCTACACCTTC.